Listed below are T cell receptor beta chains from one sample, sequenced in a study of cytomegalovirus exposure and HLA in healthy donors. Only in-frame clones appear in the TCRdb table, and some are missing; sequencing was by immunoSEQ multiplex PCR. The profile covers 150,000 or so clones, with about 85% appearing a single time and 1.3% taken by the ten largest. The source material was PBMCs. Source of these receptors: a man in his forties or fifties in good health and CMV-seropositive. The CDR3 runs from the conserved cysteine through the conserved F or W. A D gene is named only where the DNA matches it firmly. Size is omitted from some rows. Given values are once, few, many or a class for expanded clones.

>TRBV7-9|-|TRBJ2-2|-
TGTGCCAGCAGCTTAGGCGGGGTAGTCACCGGGGAGCTGTTTTTT
CASSLGGVVTGELFF
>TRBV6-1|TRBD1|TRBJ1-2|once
TGTGCCAGCAGTGAATCAGGGGGCAACTATGGCTACACCTTC
CASSESGGNYGYTF
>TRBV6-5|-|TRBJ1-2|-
TGTGCCAGCAGTTACGGGGGGGGCTATGGCTACACCTTC
CASSYGGGYGYTF
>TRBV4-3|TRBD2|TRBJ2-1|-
TGCGCCAGCAGCCAAGATGGACTAGCGGGATGGGTTGTCAATGAGCAGTTCTTC
CASSQDGLAGWVVNEQFF
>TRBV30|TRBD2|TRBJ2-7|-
TGTGCCTGGAGTTTCGGGGGGGCGGGCTACGAGCAGTACTTC
CAWSFGGAGYEQYF
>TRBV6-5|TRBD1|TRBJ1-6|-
TGTGCCAGCGGACCGGGACAGGGCTATTCACCCCTCCACTTT
CASGPGQGYSPLHF
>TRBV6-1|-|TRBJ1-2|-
TGTGCCAGCAGTGGCAGGGCATATGGCTACACCTTC
CASSGRAYGYTF
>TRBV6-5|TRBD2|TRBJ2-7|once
TGTGCCAGCCGGGGGGGGCCCCGTCGGAACGAGCAGTACTTC
CASRGGPRRNEQYF
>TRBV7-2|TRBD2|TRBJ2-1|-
TGTGCCAGCAGCTTAGGCGGGAGTATGGATGAGCAGTTCTTC
CASSLGGSMDEQFF
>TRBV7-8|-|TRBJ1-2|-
TGTGCCAGCAGCCCGTACGGGGGGGGCGGTAACTATGGCTACACCTTC
CASSPYGGGGNYGYTF
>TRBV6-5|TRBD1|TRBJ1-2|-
TGTGCCAGCAGTCGAGACAGGGGGCAGGGTGGCTACACCTTC
CASSRDRGQGGYTF
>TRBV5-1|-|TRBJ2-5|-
TGCGCCAGCAGCTACCTCGGGGAGAACGGGGTGTGGGGAGAGACCCAGTACTTC
CASSYLGENGVWGETQYF
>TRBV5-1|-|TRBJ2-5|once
TGCGCCAGCAGCTTTGGAGGTACCGGGGGAGAGACCCAGTACTTC
CASSFGGTGGETQYF
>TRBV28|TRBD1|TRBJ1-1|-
TGTGCCAGCACCACCTCCGGAACCGGGACAGGGGGCACTGAAGCTTTCTTT
CASTTSGTGTGGTEAFF
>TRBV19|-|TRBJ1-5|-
TGTGCCAGTAGTAGGGGGACATTGGATCAGCCCCAGCATTTT
CASSRGTLDQPQHF
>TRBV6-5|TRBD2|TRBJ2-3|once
TGTGCCAGCAGGGGGGGACTAGCGGGGGGGGGTACGCAGTATTTT
CASRGGLAGGGTQYF
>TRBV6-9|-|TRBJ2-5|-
TGTGCCAGCAGTTGTCCCTACCTCCGGGAGACCCAGTACTTC
CASSCPYLRETQYF
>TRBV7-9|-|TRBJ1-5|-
TGTGCCAGCAGCTTAACGGGACAGCCCCAGCATTTT
CASSLTGQPQHF
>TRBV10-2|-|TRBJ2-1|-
TGCGCCAGCAGGGATGACAGCAATGAGCAGTTCTTC
CASRDDSNEQFF
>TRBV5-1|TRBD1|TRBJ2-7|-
TGCGCCAGCAGCCGACAGGGCAGAGGAGGCGAGCAGTACTTC
CASSRQGRGGEQYF
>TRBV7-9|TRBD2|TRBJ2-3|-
TGTGCCAGCAGCTCAATAGGGGCGGGAGTGGAAGATACGCAGTATTTT
CASSSIGAGVEDTQYF
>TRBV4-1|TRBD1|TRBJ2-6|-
TGCGCCAGCAGCCGACGGACAGGGGAATCTGGGGCCAACGTCCTGACTTTC
CASSRRTGESGANVLTF